The 11 T cell receptor beta chains below come from one sample, sequenced in a study of cytomegalovirus exposure and HLA in healthy donors. In the PCR, 60 Vbeta and 13 Jbeta primers were used. The assay was immunoSEQ multiplex PCR, and TCRdb's table has in-frame clones only and misses some. The sample lists 120,000 to 150,000 clones, about 76% seen once, with 3.1% in the top ten. The sequenced sample was PBMCs. The receptors stem from a female donor in good health and CMV-seronegative.

This chain uses TRBV30 with TRBJ2-5; TRBD2 might be the D (6 bases). The germline V gene has CDR1 GTSNPN and CDR2 SVGIG (reference sequence). This CDR3 has 13 amino acids. The V end lost 1 base, the J end lost 6 bases, and 12 bases lay between the germline ends. In nucleotides, the CDR3 is TGTGCCTGGAGTGGAGGTAGCGGAAAGACCCAGTACTTC. Its protein product is CAWSGGSGKTQYF.

The V and J genes are TRBV7-6 and TRBJ2-1; the D gene is possibly TRBD1 (6 bases). The V end lost 4 bases, the J end lost 10 bases, and 14 bases lay between the germline ends. Germline V gene lookup returns CDR1 SGHVS and CDR2 FNYEAQ. The CDR3 is 13 residues long. CDR3 sequence: CASSSPRGYEQFF. The CDR3 nucleotides read TGTGCCAGCAGCTCGCCCAGGGGTTACGAGCAGTTCTTC.

The chain carries TRBV11-2 and TRBJ2-7; D possibly corresponds to TRBD1 (5 bases). Germline CDR1 and CDR2: SGHAT and FQNNGV. CDR3 length equals 14 residues. V was pared by 4 bases and J by 4 bases, with 14 bases between. CDR3 in amino acids: CASSSFQGPYEQYF. The CDR3 DNA sequence: TGTGCCAGCAGCTCATTTCAGGGCCCGTACGAGCAGTACTTC.

This sequence joins TRBV27 and TRBJ2-5; 9 bases map to TRBD2. After removal of 6 bases from V and 1 base from J, the junction contained 6 bases not matched to a gene. CDR1 and CDR2 (germline): MNHEY, SMNVEV (reference sequence). There are 15 residues in the CDR3. CDR3: CASRLLAGLQETQYF. CDR3 DNA sequence: TGTGCCAGCAGACTACTAGCGGGCCTCCAAGAGACCCAGTACTTC.

The chain couples TRBV2 to TRBJ2-1; 7 nucleotides align to TRBD2. The CDR3 extends over 16 amino acids. The V gene's germline CDR1 is SNHLY and CDR2 FYNNEI. Trimming took 6 bases from V and 7 from J; bases not matched to a gene: 15. CDR3 DNA sequence: TGTGCCAGCAGCGACTACGGGGGGATCCCTACGAATGAGCAGTTCTTC. Its protein is CASSDYGGIPTNEQFF. Together with reference TRBV2 and TRBJ2-1, the CDR3 gives the full variable domain: EPEVTQTPSHQVTQMGQEVILRCVPISNHLYFYWYRQILGQKVEFLVSFYNNEISEKSEIFDDQFSVERPDGSNFTLKIRSTKLEDSAMYFCASSDYGGIPTNEQFFGPGTRLTVL.

The J gene is TRBJ2-5, the V gene TRBV7-9; 7 bases agree with TRBD1. The CDR3 runs to 18 residues. CDR1 and CDR2 from the germline V gene are SEHNR and FQNEAQ (reference sequence). V dropped 1 base and J dropped 4; count of bases not matched to a gene: 15. Written as DNA, the CDR3 is TGTGCCAGCAGCTTAGGAAGGGGGCTCAGGGAACGCCGAGAGACCCAGTACTTC. Translated: CASSLGRGLRERRETQYF. Full variable domain (rest looked up from reference TRBV7-9 and TRBJ2-5): DTGVSQNPRHKITKRGQNVTFRCDPISEHNRLYWYRQTLGQGPEFLTYFQNEAQLEKSRLLSDRFSAERPKGSFSTLEIQRTEQGDSAMYLCASSLGRGLRERRETQYFGPGTRLLVL.

Concerning this clone: One end of the junction does not line up with germline, which may come from a read error. The chain links TRBV7-9 to TRBJ2-1, with 8 bases identical to TRBD2. Germline assignment: CDR1 SEHNR and CDR2 FQNEAQ (reference sequence). The CDR3 totals 16 residues. The CDR3 DNA is TGTTCCAGCAGCGATACCAGCGGGAGCTCCTACAATGAGCAGTTCTTC. This sequence encodes CSSSDTSGSSYNEQFF.

The chain recombines TRBV11-2 with TRBJ1-6, with TRBD1 matching 8 bases. V was clipped by 5 bases and J by 2 bases; unmatched bases: 8. Germline V gene data show CDR1 as SGHAT and CDR2 as FQNNGV. The CDR3 covers 17 residues. The chain's CDR3 is CASSPRTGSPYNSPLHF. CDR3 in DNA: TGTGCCAGCAGCCCGAGGACAGGGAGCCCCTATAATTCACCCCTCCACTTT.

CDR3 region: CASSFRTGANTGELFF. The CDR3 nucleotides read TGTGCCAGCAGTTTTCGGACAGGGGCCAACACCGGGGAGCTGTTTTTT. The chain links TRBV27 to TRBJ2-2, with 9 bases that match TRBD1. The CDR3 spans 16 residues. Germline values: CDR1 MNHEY, CDR2 SMNVEV (reference sequence). After removal of 3 bases from V and 2 bases from J, the junction contained 4 bases not matched to a gene.

This chain connects TRBV6-5 to TRBJ2-7; 11 nucleotides align to TRBD1. Trimming took 2 bases from V and 5 from J; bases not matched to a gene: 5. The CDR3 totals 15 residues. Germline-derived CDR1 and CDR2 are MNHEY and SVGAGI. CDR3 nucleotides: TGTGCCAGCAGTTACGGACAGGGGGCGCCGAACGAGCAGTACTTC. Amino acids: CASSYGQGAPNEQYF.

The CDR3 DNA sequence: TGTGCCTGCTCGACAGGGGGAAGCTACGAGCAGTACTTC. Its protein is CACSTGGSYEQYF. The chain uses TRBV30 and TRBJ2-7; 9 bases align to TRBD1. The junction had 6 bases not matched to a gene; V was cut back by 6 bases and J by 3 bases. The CDR3 runs 13 residues. Per the germline V gene, CDR1 is GTSNPN and CDR2 is SVGIG (reference sequence).